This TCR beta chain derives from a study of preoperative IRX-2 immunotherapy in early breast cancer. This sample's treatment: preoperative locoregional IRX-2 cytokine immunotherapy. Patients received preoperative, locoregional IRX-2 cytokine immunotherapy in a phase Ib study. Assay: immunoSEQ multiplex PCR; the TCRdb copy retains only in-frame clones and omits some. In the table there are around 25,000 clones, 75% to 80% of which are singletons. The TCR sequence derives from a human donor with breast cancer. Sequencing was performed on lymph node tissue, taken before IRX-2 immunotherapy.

In DNA, the CDR3 is TGTGCCAGCTCTGTCGAACCGGGACAGGGGGTAAACATTCAGTACTTC. Its translation: CASSVEPGQGVNIQYF. The chain links TRBV18 to TRBJ2-4; 11 nucleotides agree with TRBD1. The CDR3 has 16 amino acids. Looked up from germline, CDR1 is KGHSH and CDR2 is LQKENI. V shed 6 bases, J shed 6 bases, and the junction held 10 bases outside the gene matches.